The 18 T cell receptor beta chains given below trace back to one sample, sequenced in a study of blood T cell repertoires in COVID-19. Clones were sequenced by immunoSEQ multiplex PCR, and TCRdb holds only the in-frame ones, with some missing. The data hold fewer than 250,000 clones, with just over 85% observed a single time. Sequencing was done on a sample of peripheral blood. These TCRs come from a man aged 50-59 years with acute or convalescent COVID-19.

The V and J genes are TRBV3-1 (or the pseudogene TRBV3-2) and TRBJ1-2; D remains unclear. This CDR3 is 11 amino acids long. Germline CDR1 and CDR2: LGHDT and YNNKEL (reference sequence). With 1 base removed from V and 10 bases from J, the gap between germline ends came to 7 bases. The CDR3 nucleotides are TGTGCCAGCAGCCAAGGTCAGGACTACACCTTC. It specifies CASSQGQDYTF.

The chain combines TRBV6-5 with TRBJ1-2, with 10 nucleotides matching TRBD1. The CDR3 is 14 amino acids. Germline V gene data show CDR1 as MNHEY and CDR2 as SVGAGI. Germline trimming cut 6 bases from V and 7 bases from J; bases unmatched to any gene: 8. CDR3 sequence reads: CASSWDRGSFGYTF. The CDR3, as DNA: TGTGCCAGCAGCTGGGACAGGGGATCCTTTGGCTACACCTTC.

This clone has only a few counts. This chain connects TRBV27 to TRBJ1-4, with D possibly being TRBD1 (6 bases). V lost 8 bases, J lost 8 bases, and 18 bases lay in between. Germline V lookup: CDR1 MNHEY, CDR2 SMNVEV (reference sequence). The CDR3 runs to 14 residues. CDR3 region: CASSPGTSEEKLFF. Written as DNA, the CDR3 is TGTGCCAGCTCTCCCGGGACATCTGAGGAAAAACTGTTTTTT.

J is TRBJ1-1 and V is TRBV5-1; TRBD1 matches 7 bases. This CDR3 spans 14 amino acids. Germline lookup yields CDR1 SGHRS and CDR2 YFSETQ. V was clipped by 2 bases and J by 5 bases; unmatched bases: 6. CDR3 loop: CASSFSGGETEAFF. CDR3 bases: TGCGCCAGCAGCTTCTCAGGGGGAGAAACTGAAGCTTTCTTT.

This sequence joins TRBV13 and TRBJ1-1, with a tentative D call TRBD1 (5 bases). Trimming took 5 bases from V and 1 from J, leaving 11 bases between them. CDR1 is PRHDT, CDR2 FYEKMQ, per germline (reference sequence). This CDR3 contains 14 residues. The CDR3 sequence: CASSPQGRNTEAFF. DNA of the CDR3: TGTGCCAGCAGCCCCCAGGGCAGGAACACTGAAGCTTTCTTT. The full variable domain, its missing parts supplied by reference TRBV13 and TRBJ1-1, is AAGVIQSPRHLIKEKRETATLKCYPIPRHDTVYWYQQGPGQDPQFLISFYEKMQSDKGSIPDRFSAQQFSDYHSELNMSSLELGDSALYFCASSPQGRNTEAFFGQGTRLTVV.

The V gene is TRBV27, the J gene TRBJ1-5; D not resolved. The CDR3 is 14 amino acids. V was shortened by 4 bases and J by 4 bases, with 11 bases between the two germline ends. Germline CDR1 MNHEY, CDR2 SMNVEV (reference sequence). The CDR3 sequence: CASSSRLWNQPQHF. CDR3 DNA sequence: TGTGCCAGCAGTTCCAGGCTGTGGAATCAGCCCCAGCATTTT.

This CDR3 reads CASSSTGNSPLHF. DNA of the CDR3: TGTGCCAGCTCATCCACAGGGAATTCACCCCTCCACTTT. The J gene is TRBJ1-6, the V gene TRBV18; tentatively, D is TRBD1 (6 bases). The CDR3 loop spans 13 amino acids. V was shortened by 5 bases and J by 7 bases, with 9 bases between the two germline ends. CDR1 and CDR2 (germline): KGHSH, LQKENI.

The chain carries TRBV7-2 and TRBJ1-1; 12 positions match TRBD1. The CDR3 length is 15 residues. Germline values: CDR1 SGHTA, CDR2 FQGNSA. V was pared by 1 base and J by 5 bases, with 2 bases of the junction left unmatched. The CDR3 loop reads CASSLVGQGATEAFF. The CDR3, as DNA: TGTGCCAGCAGCTTAGTGGGACAGGGGGCGACTGAAGCTTTCTTT.

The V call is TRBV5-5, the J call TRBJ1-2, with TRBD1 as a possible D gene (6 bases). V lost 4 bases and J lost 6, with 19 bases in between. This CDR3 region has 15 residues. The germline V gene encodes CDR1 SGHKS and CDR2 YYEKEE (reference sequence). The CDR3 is CASSPGGQSPNGYTF. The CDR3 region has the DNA TGTGCCAGCAGCCCGGGCGGACAGTCTCCTAATGGCTACACCTTC.

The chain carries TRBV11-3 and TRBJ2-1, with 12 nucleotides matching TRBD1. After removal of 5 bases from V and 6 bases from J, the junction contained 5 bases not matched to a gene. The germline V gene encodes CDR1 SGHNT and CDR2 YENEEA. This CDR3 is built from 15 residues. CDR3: CASSPGQGAANEQFF. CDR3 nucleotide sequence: TGTGCCAGCAGCCCGGGACAGGGGGCAGCCAATGAGCAGTTCTTC.

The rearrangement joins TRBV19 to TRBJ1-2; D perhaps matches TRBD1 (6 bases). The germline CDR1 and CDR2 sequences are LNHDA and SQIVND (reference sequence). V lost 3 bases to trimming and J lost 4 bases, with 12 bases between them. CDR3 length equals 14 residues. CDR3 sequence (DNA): TGTGCCAGTAGTATTACGTCAGGGGTCTATGGCTACACCTTC. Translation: CASSITSGVYGYTF.

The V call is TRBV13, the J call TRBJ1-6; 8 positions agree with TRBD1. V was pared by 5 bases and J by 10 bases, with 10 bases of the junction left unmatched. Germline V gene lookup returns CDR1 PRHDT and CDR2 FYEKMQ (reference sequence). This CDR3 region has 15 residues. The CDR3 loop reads CASSLRRTGNSPLHF. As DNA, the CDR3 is TGTGCCAGCAGCCTCCGTAGGACAGGGAACTCACCCCTCCACTTT.

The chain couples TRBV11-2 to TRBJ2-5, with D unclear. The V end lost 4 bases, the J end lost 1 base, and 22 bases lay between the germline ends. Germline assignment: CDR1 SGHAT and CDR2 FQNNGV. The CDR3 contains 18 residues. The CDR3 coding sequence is TGTGCCAGCAGCTCCCCCGTCGGTCCCCCGAAGAGCCAAGAGACCCAGTACTTC. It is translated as CASSSPVGPPKSQETQYF.

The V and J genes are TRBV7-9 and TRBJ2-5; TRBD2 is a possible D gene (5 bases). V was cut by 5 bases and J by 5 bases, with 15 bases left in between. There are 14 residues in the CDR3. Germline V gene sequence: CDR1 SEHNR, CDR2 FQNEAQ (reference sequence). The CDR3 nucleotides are TGTGCCAGCAGCGTCGACTACCCGGGGGAGACCCAGTACTTC. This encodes CASSVDYPGETQYF.

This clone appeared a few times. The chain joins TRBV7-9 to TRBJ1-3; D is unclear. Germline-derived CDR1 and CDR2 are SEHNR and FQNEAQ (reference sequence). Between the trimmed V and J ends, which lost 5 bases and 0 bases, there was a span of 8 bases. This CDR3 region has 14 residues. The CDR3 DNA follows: TGTGCCAGCAGCCCGAGTAGCTCTGGAAACACCATATATTTT. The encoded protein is CASSPSSSGNTIYF.

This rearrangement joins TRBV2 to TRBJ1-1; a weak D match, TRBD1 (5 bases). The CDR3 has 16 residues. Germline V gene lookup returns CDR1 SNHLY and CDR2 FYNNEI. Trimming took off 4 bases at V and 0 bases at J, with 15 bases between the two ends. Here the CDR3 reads CASSASDILMNTEAFF. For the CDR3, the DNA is TGTGCCAGCAGTGCCTCGGACATCCTCATGAACACTGAAGCTTTCTTT.

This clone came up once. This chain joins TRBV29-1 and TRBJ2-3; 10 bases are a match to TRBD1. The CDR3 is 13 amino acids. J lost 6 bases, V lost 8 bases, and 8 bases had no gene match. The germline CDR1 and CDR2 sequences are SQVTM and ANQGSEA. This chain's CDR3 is CSSNPGQGDTQYF. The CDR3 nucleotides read TGCAGCTCGAATCCGGGACAGGGGGATACGCAGTATTTT.

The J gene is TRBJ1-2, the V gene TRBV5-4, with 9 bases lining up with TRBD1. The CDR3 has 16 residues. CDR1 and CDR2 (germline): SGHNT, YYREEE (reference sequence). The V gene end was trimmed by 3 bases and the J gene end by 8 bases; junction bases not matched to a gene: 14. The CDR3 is CASSSGPGQGEEGYTF. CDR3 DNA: TGTGCCAGCAGCTCAGGACCGGGACAGGGAGAAGAAGGCTACACCTTC.